A single sample is the source of the 17 T cell receptor beta chains below, sequenced in a study of identifying expanded T cells in peripheral blood. The method was immunoSEQ multiplex PCR; TCRdb's version includes in-frame clones alone and lacks a portion of them. The sample lists tens of thousands of clones; approximately 88% were seen once. The material sequenced was blood. The receptors were sampled from a person between 18 and 75 years old in good health.

This chain connects TRBV4-3 to TRBJ2-1; 11 nucleotides line up with TRBD2. V lost 2 bases to trimming and J lost 6 bases; unmatched junction nucleotides: 18. Germline-derived CDR1 and CDR2 are LGHNA and YSLEER. CDR3 length: 20 residues. CDR3 nucleotides: TGCGCCAGCAGCCAAAGACGCGGACAGACTAGCGGGATCGTTGGCAATGAGCAGTTCTTC. Its protein product is CASSQRRGQTSGIVGNEQFF.

This chain links TRBV25-1 with TRBJ2-5, with TRBD1 matching over 9 bases. V trimming: 5 bases; J trimming: 4 bases; junction bases outside the gene matches: 11. This CDR3 region has 16 residues. In germline, CDR1 is MGHDK, CDR2 SYGVNS. The CDR3 loop is CASSNPGTGMTETQYF. DNA for the CDR3: TGTGCCAGCAGTAATCCCGGGACAGGGATGACAGAGACCCAGTACTTC.

The chain employs TRBV13 and TRBJ1-4; D is possibly TRBD1 (6 bases). The CDR3 covers 17 residues. Germline V gene data show CDR1 as PRHDT and CDR2 as FYEKMQ (reference sequence). Trimming removed 5 bases from V and 2 bases from J, with 18 bases in between. This chain's CDR3 is CASSVRQVSGTNEKLFF. The CDR3, as DNA: TGTGCCAGCAGCGTAAGACAGGTTTCAGGCACTAATGAAAAACTGTTTTTT.

This clone was observed once. CDR3 sequence reads: CASSLEDGTNSPLHF. The CDR3 nucleotides read TGCGCCAGCAGCTTGGAGGACGGAACCAATTCACCCCTCCACTTT. The chain recombines TRBV5-1 with TRBJ1-6; D gene uncertain. V lost 0 bases, J lost 7 bases, and 11 bases lay in between. This CDR3 is 15 amino acids long. Germline CDR1 is SGHRS and CDR2 is YFSETQ.

The chain is built from TRBV5-4 and TRBJ2-3, with 8 bases aligning to TRBD1. Unmatched junction bases numbered 7, after V lost 6 bases and J lost 1 base. The CDR3 runs to 15 residues. CDR1 and CDR2 (germline): SGHNT, YYREEE (reference sequence). In DNA form, the CDR3 reads TGTGCCAGCACCCAGGGGGCTCAAGGCACAGATACGCAGTATTTT. This gives the protein CASTQGAQGTDTQYF.

This rearrangement joins TRBV23-1 to TRBJ2-6; D might be TRBD1 (5 bases). TRBV23-1 has ORF status, its function being uncertain. The V and J ends lost 0 bases and 4 bases respectively, with 16 bases between them. The CDR3 is made up of 18 amino acids. CDR3: CASSQSFPGQAGANVLTF. DNA for the CDR3: TGCGCCAGCAGTCAATCTTTTCCTGGACAAGCAGGGGCCAACGTCCTGACTTTC.

The V call is TRBV6-4, the J call TRBJ2-2; 12 bases agree with TRBD1. Trimming at V came to 6 bases and at J to 6 bases, leaving 5 bases not matched to a gene. The V gene's germline CDR1 is MRHNA and CDR2 SNTAGT. There are 15 residues in the CDR3. The CDR3 sequence: CASRDGTGGSGELFF. CDR3 nucleotide sequence: TGTGCCAGCAGGGACGGGACAGGGGGCTCCGGGGAGCTGTTTTTT.

On this clone itself: Sequence at one end of the junction differs from germline and may be a read error. The rearrangement joins TRBV29-1 to TRBJ1-5, with TRBD1 matching over 8 bases. The CDR3 is made up of 12 amino acids. Germline values: CDR1 SQVTM, CDR2 ANQGSEA. The CDR3 nucleotides read TGCAGCGCTGGACAGGGCAACCAGCCCCAGCATTTT. Residues: CSAGQGNQPQHF.

This sequence joins TRBV4-1 and TRBJ1-4, with D hard to call. Germline CDR1 reads MGHRA; CDR2 reads YSYEKL. This CDR3 has 17 amino acids. V lost 3 bases and J 3 bases, leaving 17 bases between the germline ends. CDR3: CASSQRTQIGANEKLFF. The DNA for the CDR3 is TGCGCCAGCAGCCAGCGAACTCAGATCGGGGCTAATGAAAAACTGTTTTTT.

Concerning this clone: At one of its ends the junction is not consistent with the germline gene, which may arise from a read error. For the CDR3, the DNA is TGTGCCAGCAGCTTAGGTGCGACCCTCGTCGGCTACGATGAGCAGTTCTTC. Protein: CASSLGATLVGYDEQFF. The V call is TRBV11-2, the J call TRBJ2-1; no reliable D call. There are 17 residues in the CDR3. Germline V gene sequence: CDR1 SGHAT, CDR2 FQNNGV.

This rearrangement joins TRBV11-2 to TRBJ1-5; D is ambiguous. Trimming pared 5 bases from V and 3 bases from J, leaving 8 bases between. There are 13 residues in the CDR3. The germline V gene encodes CDR1 SGHAT and CDR2 FQNNGV. The CDR3 DNA reads TGTGCCAGCAGCGCCAATACCAATCAGCCCCAGCATTTT. It specifies CASSANTNQPQHF.

This chain links TRBV15 with TRBJ1-4, with a tentative D call TRBD1 (5 bases). CDR3 length: 18 amino acids. Trimming took 1 base from V and 8 from J, leaving 23 bases between them. Per the germline V gene, CDR1 is LNHNV and CDR2 is YYDKDF (reference sequence). The CDR3: CATSRGGVVGGDGEKLFF. The CDR3 coding sequence is TGTGCCACCAGCAGAGGGGGGGTTGTTGGAGGGGATGGCGAAAAACTGTTTTTT.

This chain uses TRBV19 with TRBJ2-7; 11 nucleotides align to TRBD1. CDR1 and CDR2 from the germline V gene are LNHDA and SQIVND (reference sequence). The trim removed 5 bases at V and 3 bases at J, leaving 6 bases unmatched. The CDR3 loop spans 15 amino acids. The CDR3 here is CASSSRDRGIYEQYF. CDR3 DNA: TGTGCCAGTAGTTCACGGGACAGGGGGATCTACGAGCAGTACTTC.

This clone was recorded only once. The chain links TRBV29-1 to TRBJ2-2; 8 bases match TRBD1. CDR1 is SQVTM, CDR2 ANQGSEA, per germline. The V segment lost 4 bases and the J segment 6 bases; nucleotides outside the gene matches: 1. This CDR3 contains 12 residues. The CDR3, as DNA: TGCAGCGTTGGGACAGGGTCCGGGGAGCTGTTTTTT. It yields the protein CSVGTGSGELFF.

This clone came up once. The chain recombines TRBV5-1 with TRBJ1-4, with a tentative D call TRBD1 (5 bases). The CDR3 is 15 residues long. With 7 bases removed from V and 0 bases from J, the gap between germline ends came to 13 bases. Germline V gene sequence: CDR1 SGHRS, CDR2 YFSETQ. DNA of the CDR3: TGCGCCAGCTCTGGCGGGGACTCAACTAATGAAAAACTGTTTTTT. Encoded protein: CASSGGDSTNEKLFF.

The gene calls are TRBV7-2 and TRBJ1-2; TRBD1 is a possible D gene (5 bases). Looked up from germline, CDR1 is SGHTA and CDR2 is FQGNSA. The CDR3 covers 13 residues. Trimming removed 5 bases from V and 2 bases from J, with 9 bases in between. The CDR3 protein is CASSPDTNYGYTF. CDR3 nucleotides: TGTGCCAGCAGCCCGGACACCAACTATGGCTACACCTTC.

This clone is a singleton in its sample. J is TRBJ2-7 and V is TRBV5-8; possibly TRBD1 for D (6 bases). V shed 4 bases and J shed 3 bases, with 11 bases lying between them. Germline values: CDR1 SGHTS, CDR2 YDEGEE. The CDR3 length is 13 residues. CDR3 in amino acids: CASSRGQLYEQYF. The CDR3 bases are TGTGCCAGCAGCCGCGGACAGCTCTACGAGCAGTACTTC.